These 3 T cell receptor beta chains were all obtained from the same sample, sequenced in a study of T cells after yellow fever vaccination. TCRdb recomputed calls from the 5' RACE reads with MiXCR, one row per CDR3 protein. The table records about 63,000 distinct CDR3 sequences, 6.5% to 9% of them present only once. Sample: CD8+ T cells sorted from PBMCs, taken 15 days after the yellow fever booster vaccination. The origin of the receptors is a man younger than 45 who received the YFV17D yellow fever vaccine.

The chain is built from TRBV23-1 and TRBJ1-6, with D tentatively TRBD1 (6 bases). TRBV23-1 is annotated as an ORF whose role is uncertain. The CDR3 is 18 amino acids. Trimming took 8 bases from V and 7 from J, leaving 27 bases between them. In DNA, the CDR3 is TGCGCCAGCTTCCCCGGGGGGCCTCCCGAAATTCGGAATTCACCCCTCCACTTT. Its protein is CASFPGGPPEIRNSPLHF.

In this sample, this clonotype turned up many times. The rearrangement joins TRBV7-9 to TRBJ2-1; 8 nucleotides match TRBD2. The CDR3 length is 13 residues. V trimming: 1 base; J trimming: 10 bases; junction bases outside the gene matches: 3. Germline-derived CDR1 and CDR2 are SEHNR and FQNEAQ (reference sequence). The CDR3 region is CASSLELAEEQFF. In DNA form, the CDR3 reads TGTGCCAGCAGCTTAGAACTAGCGGAAGAGCAGTTCTTC.

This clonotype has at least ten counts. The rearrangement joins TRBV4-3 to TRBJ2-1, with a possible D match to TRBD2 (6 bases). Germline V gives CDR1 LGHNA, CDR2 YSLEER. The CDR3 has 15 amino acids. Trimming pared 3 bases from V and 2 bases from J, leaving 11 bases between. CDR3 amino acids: CASSQEGPPYNEQFF. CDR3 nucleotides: TGCGCCAGCAGCCAGGAGGGCCCCCCCTACAATGAGCAGTTCTTC.